The T cell receptor (beta chain) under discussion was sequenced for a study of T cell responses to AZD1222 COVID-19 vaccine. Clones were read by immunoSEQ multiplex PCR, and TCRdb kept only the in-frame ones, dropping some. The table lists approximately 150,000 clones, about 92% of them singletons, with more than 10% in the top ten. After removal of 2 bases from V and 7 bases from J, the junction contained 2 bases not matched to a gene. CDR1 and CDR2 (germline): LNHDA, SQIVND (reference sequence). The CDR3 sequence is 14 residues long. V is TRBV19 and J is TRBJ2-7; 13 bases map to TRBD2. The sample consisted of peripheral blood, taken after recovery from COVID-19. The TCR comes from an adult who had recovered from COVID-19. The CDR3, as DNA: TGTGCCAGTAGTATAATGGGACTAGCGGGAGAGCAGTACTTC. Translation: CASSIMGLAGEQYF.